This entry concerns a single T cell receptor (beta chain). The sample carries other DNA sequences with the same CDR3. Some clones are missing from TCRdb's copy, which holds only in-frame ones; the method was immunoSEQ multiplex PCR. The profile shows 250,000 or so clones, approximately 87% of them singletons. V shed 3 bases and J 3 bases; nucleotides not matched to a gene: 2. Germline CDR1 is GTSNPN and CDR2 is SVGIG (reference sequence). The CDR3 loop spans 13 amino acids. This entry belongs to a study of blood T cell repertoires in COVID-19. Background on the study: Researchers got acute and convalescent COVID-19 samples from the United States, Italy and Spain. T cells, B-cell-depleted T cells, or PBMCs supplied cDNA or gDNA.

The chain combines TRBV30 with TRBJ2-7; 10 nucleotides align to TRBD1. Sequenced: peripheral blood. This clonotype originated in a man in his fifties or sixties with acute or convalescent COVID-19. CDR3 region: CAWSRDRGYEQYF. The CDR3 bases are TGTGCCTGGAGCCGGGACAGGGGCTACGAGCAGTACTTC.